This TCR beta chain was recovered during a study of CD8+ T cells in alopecia areata. About the study: Scoring of treated patients' severity used the percentage of affected scalp area.

Documented treatment: oral pan-JAK inhibitor, 5-10 mg twice daily. V gave up 7 bases and J gave up 9 bases, with 15 bases separating them. The CDR3 has 11 residues. The germline CDR1 and CDR2 sequences are GTSNPN and SVGIG (reference sequence). Extracted from the samples, RNA was reverse transcribed into cDNA to serve as the sequencing template. Data came from immunoSEQ multiplex PCR; TCRdb stores just in-frame clones and leaves some out. Here the sample spans about 64,000 clones, under 60% being singletons. A single count supports this clone. The sequencing used CD8+ T cells sorted from blood, collected at roughly week 38, from a patient treated with tofacitinib. The TCR comes from a human donor with alopecia areata. This chain links TRBV30 with TRBJ1-1; D perhaps matches TRBD1 (5 bases). In nucleotides, the CDR3 is TGTGCCTTGCGCGGGACCGCAAAAGCTTTCTTT. Protein: CALRGTAKAFF.